The present TCR beta chain was sequenced within a study of T cells in Graves' hyperthyroidism and ophthalmopathy. This clonotype was picked up a small number of times. The antigen is not known. Overall study findings and caveats: The model predicted ophthalmopathy a median roughly 6.5 months before onset.

Researchers took RNA transcripts and amplified the TCR beta CDR3 regions from them. HTBI primers were employed in a first-round RT-PCR of the TCR CDR3. TCRdb recomputed calls from the multiplex PCR reads with MiXCR, one row per CDR3 protein. Among 500,000 to 600,000 distinct CDR3 sequences, 46% were seen once, and the ten largest hold 44%. Sequencing input: peripheral blood or thyroid tissue (not recorded which). The origin of this receptor is an adult woman with Graves' disease, either hyperthyroidism or ophthalmopathy (not recorded which).

CDR3 nucleotides: TGTGCCAGCGCAGCGGGGCAGGCTTACAATCAGCCCCAGCATTTT. This gives the protein CASAAGQAYNQPQHF. This sequence joins TRBV2 and TRBJ1-5; a weak D match, TRBD1 (5 bases). The V gene lost 8 bases and the J gene lost 3 bases, with 17 bases spanning the gap. The CDR3 consists of 15 residues. Germline V gives CDR1 SNHLY, CDR2 FYNNEI.